Listed below are T cell receptor beta chains from one sample, sequenced in a study of OX40 agonist ivuxolimab in advanced cancers. The protocol was immunoSEQ multiplex PCR, while the TCRdb copy is restricted to in-frame clones and leaves out a portion. This table has roughly 76,000 clones, approximately 86% appearing once. Sample: CD4+ or CD8+ T cells sorted from blood, taken in a trial of the OX40 agonist ivuxolimab. The receptors were gathered from an adult with an advanced solid tumor such as melanoma, head and neck, liver or kidney cancer. CDR3s include the opening cysteine and the closing phenylalanine or tryptophan. The order of the fields is clone size, D gene, J gene, V gene, CDR3 protein, CDR3 DNA. D genes are given only for firm matches. The size entry is marked missing in some rows and otherwise reads once, few, many or a size class.

few	.	TRBJ2-7	TRBV28	CASSGGTEDREQYF	TGTGCCAGCAGTGGGGGGACAGAGGATAGGGAGCAGTACTTC
.	.	TRBJ2-7	TRBV18	CASSPGGQGTYEQYF	TGTGCCAGCTCACCGGGCGGGCAGGGTACCTACGAGCAGTACTTC
few	.	TRBJ1-5	TRBV4-2	CASSQSEDQPQHF	TGTGCCAGCAGCCAGTCGGAGGATCAGCCCCAGCATTTT
.	.	TRBJ1-2	TRBV2	CASGPGRLRDGYTF	TGTGCCAGCGGGCCGGGACGCCTTAGAGATGGCTACACCTTC
.	TRBD2	TRBJ2-3	TRBV9	CASSVATQTSGGTDTQYF	TGTGCCAGCAGCGTAGCTACGCAGACTAGCGGGGGAACAGATACGCAGTATTTT
.	.	TRBJ2-5	TRBV6-5	CASSYWTALGEETQYF	TGTGCCAGCAGTTACTGGACCGCCCTTGGGGAAGAGACCCAGTACTTC
.	TRBD2	TRBJ2-5	TRBV7-2	CASSLGAGGPRETQYF	TGTGCCAGCAGCTTGGGAGCGGGGGGGCCGAGGGAGACCCAGTACTTC
few	.	TRBJ1-2	TRBV14	CASSQDVRLLYGYTF	TGTGCCAGCAGCCAAGATGTGAGATTGCTCTATGGCTACACCTTC
.	.	TRBJ2-2	TRBV27	CASSPLRTENTGELFF	TGTGCCAGCAGTCCCCTAAGGACAGAGAACACCGGGGAGCTGTTTTTT
.	.	TRBJ1-1	TRBV29-1	CSVEEGSEAFF	TGCAGCGTTGAAGAGGGGTCTGAAGCTTTCTTT
.	.	TRBJ2-5	TRBV7-2	CASSLRTVQETQYF	TGTGCCAGCAGCCTCCGGACCGTCCAAGAGACCCAGTACTTC
.	.	TRBJ1-1	TRBV19	CASSIMRDEEAFF	TGTGCCAGTAGTATAATGAGGGACGAGGAAGCTTTCTTT
.	.	TRBJ1-4	TRBV11-2	CASSANNGEKLFF	TGTGCCAGCAGCGCCAACAATGGAGAAAAACTGTTTTTT
few	.	TRBJ1-3	TRBV9	CASSVDSSGNTIYF	TGTGCCAGCAGCGTTGACAGCTCTGGAAACACCATATATTTT
once	.	TRBJ2-4	TRBV9	CASSVEQGNIQYF	TGTGCCAGCAGCGTAGAACAGGGAAACATTCAGTACTTC